The rows below give T cell receptor beta chains drawn from one sample of a study of T cell repertoires in cytomegalovirus infection. The antigens of these receptors remain unknown. From the reads, TCRdb called clonotypes with MiXCR, one entry per CDR3 protein. The table lists about 740,000 distinct CDR3 sequences, roughly 30% of them singletons, with 15% to 20% in the top ten. Sample: cultured PBMCs, taken from culture after CMV antigen stimulation. Every receptor here comes from a human donor in good health (CMV status not recorded). Some clones in this sample may be carry-over from other donors' samples. Each CDR3 is given with its conserved first and last residue. D genes are given only for firm matches. A row's size may be missing; if present it is once, few, many or a size class.

TRBV6-8	TRBJ2-1	NA	13	NA	CASSSSGLNEQFF	TGTGCCAGCAGTTCCTCGGGACTTAATGAGCAGTTCTTC
TRBV6-2/TRBV6-3	TRBJ2-3	NA	12	NA	CASSPLYATQYF	TGTGCCAGCAGTCCCTTGTACGCCACGCAGTATTTT
TRBV7-2	TRBJ2-6	TRBD1	13	NA	CASSLGQVNVLTF	TGTGCCAGCAGCCTTGGACAGGTTAACGTCCTGACTTTC
TRBV19	TRBJ2-1	TRBD1	15	NA	CASSIWTGVSNEQFF	TGTGCCAGTAGTATTTGGACAGGGGTGTCCAATGAGCAGTTCTTC
TRBV7-2	TRBJ2-1	NA	12	many	CASSFIGNEQFF	TGTGCCAGCAGCTTCATTGGCAATGAGCAGTTCTTC
TRBV20-1	TRBJ2-7	TRBD2	14	few	CSAEFGTSRLEQYF	TGCAGTGCGGAGTTTGGGACTAGCCGTCTGGAGCAGTACTTC
TRBV5-1	TRBJ1-4	NA	14	NA	CASSTDSRTEKLFF	TGCGCCAGCAGCACGGACAGCCGCACCGAAAAACTGTTTTTT
TRBV4-3	TRBJ2-1	NA	17	NA	CASSHQGYRATYNEQFF	TGCGCCAGCAGCCACCAAGGTTACAGGGCGACCTACAATGAGCAGTTCTTC
TRBV2	TRBJ1-1	NA	13	few	CASSGEVNTEAFF	TGTGCCAGCAGTGGGGAAGTGAACACTGAAGCTTTCTTT
TRBV5-5	TRBJ2-3	NA	12	NA	CASSFRWDTQYF	TGTGCCAGCAGCTTTCGTTGGGATACGCAGTATTTT
TRBV5-4	TRBJ2-5	TRBD2	15	NA	CASSTDGGAGETQYF	TGTGCCAGCAGCACGGACGGGGGGGCGGGGGAGACCCAGTACTTC
TRBV11-2	TRBJ1-4	NA	15	few	CASSLVSAGNEKLFF	TGTGCCAGCAGCTTAGTCTCTGCCGGTAATGAAAAACTGTTTTTT
TRBV7-7	TRBJ2-5	NA	13	many	CASSLELQETQYF	TGTGCCAGCAGCTTAGAACTTCAAGAGACCCAGTACTTC
TRBV20-1	TRBJ2-3	TRBD2	14	NA	CSARASGSTDTQYF	TGCAGTGCTAGGGCTAGCGGAAGCACAGATACGCAGTATTTT
TRBV7-2	TRBJ2-2	TRBD2	17	NA	CASLGLAGPMNTGELFF	TGTGCCAGCCTTGGACTAGCGGGACCCATGAACACCGGGGAGCTGTTTTTT
TRBV18	TRBJ2-3	TRBD2	16	many	CASSPGLAGSTDTQYF	TGTGCCAGCAGCCCAGGACTAGCGGGGAGCACAGATACGCAGTATTTT
TRBV5-1	TRBJ2-7	NA	15	NA	CASSWGAGGPYEQYF	TGCGCCAGCAGCTGGGGGGCAGGCGGTCCCTACGAGCAGTACTTC
TRBV5-1	TRBJ2-4	NA	16	NA	CASSPSFGLAKNIQYF	TGCGCCAGCAGCCCGTCTTTTGGCCTAGCCAAAAACATTCAGTACTTC
TRBV20-1	TRBJ1-5	NA	13	NA	CSVKLGSNQPQHF	TGCAGTGTTAAGCTAGGGTCCAATCAGCCCCAGCATTTT
TRBV2	TRBJ1-2	TRBD1	16	few	CASSEGTGPLGYGYTF	TGTGCCAGCAGTGAAGGGACAGGGCCCCTAGGCTATGGCTACACCTTC
TRBV11-2	TRBJ2-3	TRBD2	15	NA	CASSGGTSGTDTQYF	TGTGCCAGCAGCGGGGGAACTAGCGGAACAGATACGCAGTATTTT
TRBV7-2	TRBJ1-2	NA	13	many	CASSLGAGRGYTF	TGTGCCAGCAGCTTGGGGGCAGGGAGGGGCTACACCTTC
TRBV11-2	TRBJ2-5	NA	17	few	CASSLNPVTRGQETQYF	TGTGCCAGCAGCTTAAATCCCGTTACTAGGGGCCAGGAGACCCAGTACTTC
TRBV10-3	TRBJ2-7	NA	15	few	CAISVSPGQTYEQYF	TGTGCCATCAGTGTCTCGCCGGGCCAGACCTACGAGCAGTACTTC
TRBV7-2	TRBJ1-5	NA	11	many	CASGGNQPQHF	TGTGCCAGCGGAGGAAATCAGCCCCAGCATTTT
TRBV6-2/TRBV6-3	TRBJ1-5	NA	13	NA	CATVDRSNQPQHF	TGTGCCACCGTTGACCGGAGCAATCAGCCCCAGCATTTT
TRBV6-2/TRBV6-3	TRBJ1-1	TRBD1	15	few	CASSTRTGGYTEAFF	TGTGCCAGCAGTACGCGGACAGGGGGATACACTGAAGCTTTCTTT
TRBV5-1	TRBJ1-5	NA	14	NA	CASSPGGVSQPQHF	TGCGCCAGCAGCCCGGGGGGGGTGAGTCAGCCCCAGCATTTT
TRBV11-2	TRBJ2-7	TRBD2	14	NA	CASGLAGGTYEQYF	TGTGCCAGCGGACTAGCGGGAGGGACCTACGAGCAGTACTTC
TRBV12-3/TRBV12-4	TRBJ1-5	NA	15	NA	CASSFSENSNQPQHF	TGTGCCAGCAGTTTCTCAGAAAATAGCAATCAGCCCCAGCATTTT
TRBV7-9	TRBJ1-5	NA	14	NA	CASSSDRTGQPQHF	TGTGCCAGCAGCTCGGACAGAACAGGACAGCCCCAGCATTTT
TRBV7-9	TRBJ2-1	NA	11	NA	CASSLALRPVF	TGTGCCAGCAGCTTAGCCCTCCGGCCGGTCTTC
TRBV4-1	TRBJ2-3	NA	17	NA	CASSPRPGGKGGDTQYF	TGCGCCAGCAGCCCCCGCCCAGGGGGGAAGGGAGGGGATACGCAGTATTTT
TRBV7-3	TRBJ2-3	NA	13	NA	CVRDRPSTDTQYF	TGTGTCAGAGACAGGCCTAGCACAGATACGCAGTATTTT
TRBV18	TRBJ2-3	TRBD1	17	NA	CASSPPGTGARGDTQYF	TGTGCCAGCTCACCACCGGGGACAGGGGCGAGAGGAGATACGCAGTATTTT
TRBV28	TRBJ1-1	NA	12	NA	CASSLWSTEAFF	TGTGCCAGCAGTTTATGGTCGACTGAAGCTTTCTTT
TRBV12-3/TRBV12-4	TRBJ2-7	TRBD2	15	NA	CASSPSGTVLVEQYF	TGTGCCAGCAGCCCTAGCGGGACGGTCTTAGTCGAGCAGTACTTC
TRBV7-2	TRBJ2-3	NA	13	many	CASSFLDGDTQYF	TGTGCCAGCAGCTTCCTGGATGGGGATACGCAGTATTTT
TRBV6-6	TRBJ1-5	TRBD1	17	NA	CASSYEGDRYSNQPQHF	TGTGCCAGCAGTTACGAAGGGGACAGATATAGCAATCAGCCCCAGCATTTT